This record looks at one T cell receptor beta chain sequence and its context. Its antigen is as yet unknown. These data are taken from a study of monozygotic twins with inflammatory bowel disease. Findings of the study overall: Especially with disease activity, IBD patients shared fewer clonotypes with others than healthy twins did. IBD patients displayed reduced TCRbeta diversity (inverse Simpson) when set against healthy co-twins.

The CDR3 is 14 amino acids. Germline CDR1 and CDR2: SGHKS and YYEKEE (reference sequence). The input for each TCR library was 3,000 to 3,500 ng of total RNA. Template switching appended UMIs that held a 6-nucleotide sample barcode. For each CDR3 protein, TCRdb gives one entry from its re-call of the 5' RACE reads, without DNA. The sample holds some 200,000 distinct CDR3 sequences. V is TRBV5-5 and J is TRBJ1-5; no DNA is available, so the TRBD1 call from TCRdb remains unchecked. The receptor's source is a human donor with ulcerative colitis or Crohn's disease, or a healthy co-twin of an affected twin (not recorded which). The sequencing sample was made of blood. CDR3 sequence: CASSSSGGEGPQHF.